The 4 T cell receptor beta chains reported below all come from one sample, sequenced in a study of blood T cell repertoires in COVID-19. Produced via immunoSEQ multiplex PCR; TCRdb's table is partial and in-frame only. This table has 95,000 to 110,000 clones, roughly 90% appearing once. Sequenced sample: peripheral blood. These receptors all come from a woman aged 60-75 years with acute or convalescent COVID-19.

The chain has TRBV19 and TRBJ2-7; D gene unclear. V lost 2 bases to trimming and J lost 6 bases, with 17 bases between them. The CDR3 spans 15 residues. CDR1 and CDR2 (germline): LNHDA, SQIVND (reference sequence). CDR3 nucleotide sequence: TGTGCCAGTAGTATAACTCCGGTCCCCCCCGGCGAGCAGTACTTC. This encodes CASSITPVPPGEQYF.

This clone was detected only once. This sequence joins TRBV24-1 and TRBJ1-1; 7 bases map to TRBD1. Germline V CDR1 and CDR2: KGHDR, SFDVKD. The CDR3 is 14 amino acids. Losses at the gene ends were 8 bases for V and 0 bases for J; bases not matched to a gene: 5. The CDR3 spells CATKSGGMNTEAFF. The CDR3 DNA reads TGTGCCACCAAATCAGGGGGAATGAACACTGAAGCTTTCTTT.

The gene calls are TRBV7-9 and TRBJ2-1; the match to TRBD2 covers 10 bases. Germline trimming cut 8 bases from V and 15 bases from J; bases unmatched to any gene: 19. The V gene's germline CDR1 is SEHNR and CDR2 FQNEAQ (reference sequence). The CDR3 has 15 amino acids. The CDR3 spells CASGLTSGSLWALFF. CDR3 DNA: TGTGCCAGCGGGTTGACTAGCGGGTCCCTATGGGCTCTGTTCTTC.

This chain uses TRBV6-5 with TRBJ2-7; D may be TRBD2 (5 bases). V was shortened by 6 bases and J by 0 bases, with 12 bases between the two germline ends. Germline loops: CDR1 MNHEY, CDR2 SVGAGI. The CDR3 runs to 14 residues. This chain's CDR3 is CASSVTGSSYEQYV. CDR3 sequence (DNA): TGTGCCAGCAGCGTTACGGGGAGCTCCTACGAGCAGTACGTC.